The 21 T cell receptor beta chains below were found in one sample sequenced in a study of blood T cell repertoires in COVID-19. Libraries were prepared by immunoSEQ multiplex PCR; TCRdb keeps only in-frame clonotypes and omits some of them. This sample yields some 250,000 clones, of which 70% to 90% are seen a single time; approximately 2% belongs to the top ten. Sequencing used PBMCs or T cells enriched from blood (not recorded which). Receptors originate from a woman between 50 and 59 years old who had recovered from COVID-19.

The V and J genes are TRBV12-3 or TRBV12-4 and TRBJ2-5, with TRBD1 identical over 7 bases. This CDR3 is built from 13 residues. The V gene end was trimmed by 6 bases and the J gene end by 4 bases; junction bases not matched to a gene: 5. Here the CDR3 reads CASSPQGVETQYF. The DNA for the CDR3 is TGTGCCAGCAGCCCTCAGGGGGTAGAGACCCAGTACTTC.

This chain uses TRBV5-1 with TRBJ2-1; 9 nucleotides align to TRBD2. The CDR3 is made up of 14 amino acids. V shed 4 bases, J shed 6 bases, and the junction held 5 bases outside the gene matches. CDR1 and CDR2 from the germline V gene are SGHRS and YFSETQ. For the CDR3, the DNA is TGCGCCAGCAGCGGGGGACTAGCCCTCAATGAGCAGTTCTTC. It is translated as CASSGGLALNEQFF. Supplemented by reference TRBV5-1 and TRBJ2-1, the full variable domain reads KAGVTQTPRYLIKTRGQQVTLSCSPISGHRSVSWYQQTPGQGLQFLFEYFSETQRNKGNFPGRFSGRQFSNSRSEMNVSTLELGDSALYLCASSGGLALNEQFFGPGTRLTVL.

The chain recombines TRBV28 with TRBJ1-6; tentatively, D is TRBD1 (5 bases). V dropped 5 bases and J dropped 14 bases, with 22 bases sitting between them. Germline assignment: CDR1 MDHEN and CDR2 SYDVKM. The CDR3 is made up of 15 amino acids. DNA of the CDR3: TGTGCCAGCAGTCCCCTGGGGGGGGTTAGGAAAGCCCTCCACTTT. Amino acids: CASSPLGGVRKALHF.

This clone has just one count. The CDR3 nucleotides are TGTGCCAGCAGTTTCTATCTCAGACTAGCCGGGGAGCTGTTTTTT. Its protein is CASSFYLRLAGELFF. The chain recombines TRBV28 with TRBJ2-2, with TRBD2 as a possible D gene (6 bases). The CDR3 contains 15 residues. Germline CDR1 and CDR2: MDHEN and SYDVKM. Trimming took off 3 bases at V and 6 bases at J, with 14 bases between the two ends.

The chain links TRBV28 to TRBJ1-1, with D maybe TRBD1 (5 bases). V was cut by 1 base and J by 4 bases, with 10 bases left in between. CDR1 is MDHEN and CDR2 is SYDVKM in the germline V gene. The CDR3 has 14 amino acids. The CDR3, as DNA: TGTGCCAGCAGTTTATCAGGAGGGGCCACTGAAGCTTTCTTT. Translating it yields CASSLSGGATEAFF.

The chain joins TRBV7-9 to TRBJ2-1; D ambiguous. Trimming shortened V by 6 bases and J by 15 bases, and 18 bases separated the two germline ends. The CDR3 length is 12 residues. Germline V gene sequence: CDR1 SEHNR, CDR2 FQNEAQ (reference sequence). The CDR3 reads CASSFSPRELFF. The CDR3 nucleotides read TGTGCCAGCAGTTTTTCCCCAAGAGAGTTGTTCTTC.

The rearrangement uses TRBV28 and TRBJ2-1; D is possibly TRBD2 (6 bases). The CDR3 is 12 amino acids. V was clipped by 2 bases and J by 9 bases, with 8 bases between them. CDR1 is MDHEN, CDR2 SYDVKM, per germline. DNA for the CDR3: TGTGCCAGCAGTTTAGGAGGGCCTGAGCAGTTCTTC. Its protein is CASSLGGPEQFF.

This clone was recorded only once. V is TRBV6-4 and J is TRBJ1-6; TRBD1 matches at 7 bases. CDR3 length: 14 residues. V dropped 6 bases and J dropped 7; count of bases not matched to a gene: 6. Germline V gene data show CDR1 as MRHNA and CDR2 as SNTAGT. This chain's CDR3 is CASSATGDNSPLHF. CDR3 DNA sequence: TGTGCCAGCAGCGCTACAGGGGACAATTCACCCCTCCACTTT.

The rearrangement uses TRBV2 and TRBJ1-2, with a tentative D call TRBD1 (5 bases). Trimming removed 4 bases from V and 2 bases from J, with 17 bases in between. The CDR3 extends over 16 amino acids. The germline V gene encodes CDR1 SNHLY and CDR2 FYNNEI. The CDR3 nucleotides are TGTGCCAGCAGTGGACCCCTGGAGGGACGGAACTATGGCTACACCTTC. It translates to CASSGPLEGRNYGYTF.

The chain uses TRBV19 and TRBJ1-6, with D hard to call. CDR3 length equals 15 residues. The V end lost 3 bases, the J end lost 7 bases, and 13 bases lay between the germline ends. Per germline, CDR1 LNHDA and CDR2 SQIVND (reference sequence). The DNA of the CDR3 is TGTGCCAGTAGTATCCCGAGCCGCCCGAATTCACCCCTCCACTTT. Translating gives CASSIPSRPNSPLHF.

The V call is TRBV28, the J call TRBJ1-3, with D perhaps TRBD1 (5 bases). The CDR3 spans 15 residues. Germline V gene sequence: CDR1 MDHEN, CDR2 SYDVKM. With 3 bases removed from V and 4 bases from J, the gap between germline ends came to 13 bases. The CDR3 DNA is TGTGCCAGCAGTTTCCAGGCAGGGTTCGGAAACACCATATATTTT. It translates to CASSFQAGFGNTIYF.

CDR3 sequence: CASSLEIRTGGIQETQYF. CDR3 in DNA: TGTGCCAGCAGCTTAGAGATAAGGACAGGGGGGATCCAAGAGACCCAGTACTTC. The chain has TRBV7-2 and TRBJ2-5; 10 bases agree with TRBD1. V dropped 1 base and J dropped 1; count of bases not matched to a gene: 9. The CDR3 totals 18 residues. Germline CDR1 is SGHTA and CDR2 is FQGNSA.

The rearrangement uses TRBV2 and TRBJ2-7; weak D call: TRBD2 (6 bases). The germline V gene encodes CDR1 SNHLY and CDR2 FYNNEI. This CDR3 spans 14 amino acids. Between the trimmed V and J ends, which lost 1 base and 6 bases, there was a span of 13 bases. The CDR3 loop reads CASSEEGYGGEQYF. The CDR3, as DNA: TGTGCCAGCAGTGAAGAAGGGTACGGGGGCGAGCAGTACTTC.

The V call is TRBV28, the J call TRBJ1-5; D is unresolved. The CDR3 has 12 amino acids. In germline, CDR1 is MDHEN, CDR2 SYDVKM. Trimming removed 7 bases from V and 5 bases from J, with 9 bases in between. CDR3 residues: CASNGEYQPQHF. The CDR3 nucleotides read TGTGCCAGCAACGGGGAATATCAGCCCCAGCATTTT.

V and J are TRBV25-1 and TRBJ2-2, with a possible D match to TRBD1 (5 bases). Germline lookup yields CDR1 MGHDK and CDR2 SYGVNS. V gave up 3 bases and J gave up 3 bases, with 8 bases separating them. CDR3 length equals 14 residues. CDR3: CASSEDTDTGELFF. CDR3 bases: TGTGCCAGCAGTGAGGACACGGACACCGGGGAGCTGTTTTTT.

This chain connects TRBV5-1 to TRBJ1-1; 8 bases map to TRBD1. V trimming: 3 bases; J trimming: 1 base; junction bases outside the gene matches: 8. The CDR3 covers 16 residues. CDR1 and CDR2 from the germline V gene are SGHRS and YFSETQ. The DNA for the CDR3 is TGCGCCAGCAGCTCCGGATCCGGGACAGGGAACACTGAAGCTTTCTTT. Its translation is CASSSGSGTGNTEAFF.

The rearrangement links TRBV30 to TRBJ1-5; TRBD1 might be the D (5 bases). V was cut by 5 bases and J by 5 bases, with 13 bases left in between. The germline CDR1 and CDR2 sequences are GTSNPN and SVGIG (reference sequence). This CDR3 is 13 amino acids long. The DNA for the CDR3 is TGTGCCTGGGACGGGGGGAGGGATCAGCCCCAGCATTTT. It encodes CAWDGGRDQPQHF.

This chain uses TRBV3-1 (or the pseudogene TRBV3-2) with TRBJ1-3; no reliable D call. Between the trimmed V and J ends, which lost 5 bases and 3 bases, there was a span of 17 bases. From germline, CDR1 is LGHDT and CDR2 YNNKEL (reference sequence). The CDR3 contains 16 residues. The CDR3 nucleotides read TGTGCCAGCAGCGTAACCGCAGGATTTTTTGGAAACACCATATATTTT. Its translation: CASSVTAGFFGNTIYF.

The chain recombines TRBV7-8 with TRBJ1-3, with 8 bases aligning to TRBD1. Germline CDR1 SGHVS, CDR2 FQNEAQ. J gave up 0 bases and V 5 bases, and 6 bases lay outside the gene matches. This CDR3 has 16 residues. The chain's CDR3 is CASSPGQGFSGNTIYF. CDR3 in DNA: TGTGCCAGCAGCCCCGGACAGGGTTTCTCTGGAAACACCATATATTTT.

The genes are TRBV24-1 and TRBJ1-1, with 7 bases aligning to TRBD1. CDR3 size: 13 residues. CDR1 is KGHDR and CDR2 is SFDVKD in the germline V gene. Unmatched junction bases numbered 4, after V lost 3 bases and J lost 7 bases. The CDR3 sequence is CATSDGGQLEAFF. The CDR3 nucleotides are TGTGCCACCAGTGATGGGGGACAGCTTGAAGCTTTCTTT.

The CDR3 coding sequence is TGTGCCAGTAGTATAGTAGGAGGGCGAGGCGAGCAGTACTTC. This encodes CASSIVGGRGEQYF. The rearrangement joins TRBV19 to TRBJ2-7; D might be TRBD2 (6 bases). Germline loops: CDR1 LNHDA, CDR2 SQIVND (reference sequence). CDR3 length equals 14 residues. V was shortened by 1 base and J by 6 bases, with 13 bases between the two germline ends.